This T cell receptor beta chain was retrieved from a study of T cell responses to AZD1222 COVID-19 vaccine. Measured with immunoSEQ multiplex PCR; TCRdb has only the in-frame clones, and not every one. This table holds 95,000 to 150,000 clones, roughly nine tenths found once. CDR3 length: 15 residues. Germline CDR1 and CDR2: SGHRS and YFSETQ. V lost 3 bases and J 8 bases, leaving 17 bases between the germline ends. This chain links TRBV5-1 with TRBJ2-2, with D perhaps TRBD1 or TRBD2 (5 bases each). The TCR originated in an adult in good health. The sequencing used peripheral blood, collected on day 0 of AZD1222 vaccination. CDR3 nucleotide sequence: TGCGCCAGCAGCTCCCCCGGGACGGCCCTGGGGGAGCTGTTTTTT. This gives the protein CASSSPGTALGELFF.